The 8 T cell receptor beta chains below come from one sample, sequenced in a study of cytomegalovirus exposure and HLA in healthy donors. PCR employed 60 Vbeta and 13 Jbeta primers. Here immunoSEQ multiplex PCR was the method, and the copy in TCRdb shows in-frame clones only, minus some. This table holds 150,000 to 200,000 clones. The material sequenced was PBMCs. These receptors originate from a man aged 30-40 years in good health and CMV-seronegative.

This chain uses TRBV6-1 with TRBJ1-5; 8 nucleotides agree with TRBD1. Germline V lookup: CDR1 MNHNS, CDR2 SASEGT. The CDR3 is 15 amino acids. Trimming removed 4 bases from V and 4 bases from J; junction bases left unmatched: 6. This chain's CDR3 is CASSVQGARNQPQHF. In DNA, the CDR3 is TGTGCCAGCAGTGTCCAGGGGGCTAGGAATCAGCCCCAGCATTTT.

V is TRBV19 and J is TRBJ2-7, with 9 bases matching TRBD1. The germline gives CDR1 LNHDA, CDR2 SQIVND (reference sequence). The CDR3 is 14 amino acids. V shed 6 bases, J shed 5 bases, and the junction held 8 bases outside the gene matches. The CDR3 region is CASRRTGVGDEQYF. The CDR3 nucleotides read TGTGCCAGTAGAAGGACAGGGGTTGGGGACGAGCAGTACTTC.

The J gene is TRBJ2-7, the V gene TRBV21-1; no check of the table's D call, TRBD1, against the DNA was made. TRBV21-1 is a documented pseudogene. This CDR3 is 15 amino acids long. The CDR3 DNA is TGTGCCAGCAGCAAACTGGGCTCAGGTCCCCTCGAGCAGTACTTC. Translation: CASSKLGSGPLEQYF.

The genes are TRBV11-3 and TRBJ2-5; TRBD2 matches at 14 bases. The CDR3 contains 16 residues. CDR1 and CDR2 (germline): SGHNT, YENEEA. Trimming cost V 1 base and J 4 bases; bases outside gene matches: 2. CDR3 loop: CASSLGTSGRTETQYF. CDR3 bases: TGTGCCAGCAGCTTAGGGACTAGCGGGAGGACAGAGACCCAGTACTTC.

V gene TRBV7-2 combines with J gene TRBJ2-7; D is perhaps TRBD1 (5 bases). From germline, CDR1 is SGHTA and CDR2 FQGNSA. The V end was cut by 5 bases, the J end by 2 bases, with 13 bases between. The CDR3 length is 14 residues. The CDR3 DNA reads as TGTGCCAGCAGCCGAGAGGCGGACACCTACGAGCAGTACTTC. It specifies CASSREADTYEQYF.

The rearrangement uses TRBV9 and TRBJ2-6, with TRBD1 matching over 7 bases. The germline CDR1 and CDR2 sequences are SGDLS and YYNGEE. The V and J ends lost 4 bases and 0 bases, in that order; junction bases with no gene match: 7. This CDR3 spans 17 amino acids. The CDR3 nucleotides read TGTGCCAGCAGCTGGGGACAGCCCCCCTCTGGGGCCAACGTCCTGACTTTC. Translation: CASSWGQPPSGANVLTF. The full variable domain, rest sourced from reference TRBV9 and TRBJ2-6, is DSGVTQTPKHLITATGQRVTLRCSPRSGDLSVYWYQQSLDQGLQFLIQYYNGEERAKGNILERFSAQQFPDLHSELNLSSLELGDSALYFCASSWGQPPSGANVLTFGAGSRLTVL.

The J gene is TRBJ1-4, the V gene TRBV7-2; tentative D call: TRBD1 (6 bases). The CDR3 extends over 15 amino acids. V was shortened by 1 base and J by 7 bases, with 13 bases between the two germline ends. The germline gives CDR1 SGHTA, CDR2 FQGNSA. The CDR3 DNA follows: TGTGCCAGCAGCTTAGTCTGGGGGGGCGGTGAAAAACTGTTTTTT. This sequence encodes CASSLVWGGGEKLFF.

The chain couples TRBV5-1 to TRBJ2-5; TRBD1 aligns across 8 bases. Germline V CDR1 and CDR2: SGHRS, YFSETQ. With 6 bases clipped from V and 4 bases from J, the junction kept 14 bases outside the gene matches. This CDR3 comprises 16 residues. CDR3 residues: CASISRTGSEGETQYF. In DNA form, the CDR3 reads TGCGCCAGCATTTCCCGGACAGGGTCGGAAGGAGAGACCCAGTACTTC.